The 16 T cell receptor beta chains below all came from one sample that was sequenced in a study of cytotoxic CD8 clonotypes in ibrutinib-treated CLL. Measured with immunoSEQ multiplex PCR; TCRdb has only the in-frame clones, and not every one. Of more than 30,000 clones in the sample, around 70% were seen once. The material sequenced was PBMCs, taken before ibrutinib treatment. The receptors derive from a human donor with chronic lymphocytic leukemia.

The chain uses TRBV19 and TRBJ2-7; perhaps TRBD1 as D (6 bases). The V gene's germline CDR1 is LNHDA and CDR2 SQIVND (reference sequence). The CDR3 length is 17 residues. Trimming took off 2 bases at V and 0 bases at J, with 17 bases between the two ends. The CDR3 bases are TGTGCCAGTAGTATATTATTAGGGCAGGGGTCCTCCTACGAGCAGTACTTC. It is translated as CASSILLGQGSSYEQYF. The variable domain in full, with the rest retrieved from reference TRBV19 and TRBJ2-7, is DGGITQSPKYLFRKEGQNVTLSCEQNLNHDAMYWYRQDPGQGLRLIYYSQIVNDFQKGDIAEGYSVSREKKESFPLTVTSAQKNPTAFYLCASSILLGQGSSYEQYFGPGTRLTVT.

CDR3 region: CAIRTVNTEAFF. CDR3 DNA sequence: TGTGCCATCAGAACAGTTAACACTGAAGCTTTCTTT. The V and J genes are TRBV10-3 and TRBJ1-1, with D uncertain. With 6 bases removed from V and 2 bases from J, the gap between germline ends came to 7 bases. The CDR3 has 12 residues. From germline, CDR1 is ENHRY and CDR2 SYGVKD.

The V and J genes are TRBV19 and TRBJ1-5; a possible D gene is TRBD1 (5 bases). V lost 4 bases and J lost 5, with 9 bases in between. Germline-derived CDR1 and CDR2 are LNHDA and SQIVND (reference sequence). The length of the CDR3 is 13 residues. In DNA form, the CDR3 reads TGTGCCAGTAGTAGGCTCAGGGATCAGCCCCAGCATTTT. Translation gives CASSRLRDQPQHF.

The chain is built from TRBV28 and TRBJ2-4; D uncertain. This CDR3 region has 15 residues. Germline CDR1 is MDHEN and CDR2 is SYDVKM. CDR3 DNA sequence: TGTGCATCCTGTAGTGGTCGGTTTTTCAAAAACATTCAGTACTTC. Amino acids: CASCSGRFFKNIQYF.

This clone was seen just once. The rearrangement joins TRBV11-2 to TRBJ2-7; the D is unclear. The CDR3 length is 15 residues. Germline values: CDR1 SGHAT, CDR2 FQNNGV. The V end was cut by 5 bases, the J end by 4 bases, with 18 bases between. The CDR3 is CASSPNGLVVYEQYF. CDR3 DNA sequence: TGTGCCAGCAGCCCGAACGGGTTGGTTGTATACGAGCAGTACTTC.

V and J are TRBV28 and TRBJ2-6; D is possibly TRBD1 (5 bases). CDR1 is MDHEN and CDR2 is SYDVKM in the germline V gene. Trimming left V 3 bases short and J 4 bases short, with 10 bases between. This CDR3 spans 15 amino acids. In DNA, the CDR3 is TGTGCCAGCAGTTTCCAGGGCTCCGGGGCCAACGTCCTGACTTTC. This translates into CASSFQGSGANVLTF.

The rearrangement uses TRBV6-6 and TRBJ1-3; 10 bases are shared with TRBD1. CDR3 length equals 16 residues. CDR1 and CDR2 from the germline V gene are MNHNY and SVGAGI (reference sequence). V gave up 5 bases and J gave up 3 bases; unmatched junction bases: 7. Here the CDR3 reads CASSPGDRGGGNTIYF. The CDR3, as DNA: TGTGCCAGCAGTCCAGGGGACAGGGGAGGTGGAAACACCATATATTTT.

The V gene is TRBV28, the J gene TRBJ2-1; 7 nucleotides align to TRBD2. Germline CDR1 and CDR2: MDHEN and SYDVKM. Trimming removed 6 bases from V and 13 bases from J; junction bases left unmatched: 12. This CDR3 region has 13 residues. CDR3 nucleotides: TGTGCCAGCAGCCGACAAGAACCGGGACTACAGTTCTTC. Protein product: CASSRQEPGLQFF.

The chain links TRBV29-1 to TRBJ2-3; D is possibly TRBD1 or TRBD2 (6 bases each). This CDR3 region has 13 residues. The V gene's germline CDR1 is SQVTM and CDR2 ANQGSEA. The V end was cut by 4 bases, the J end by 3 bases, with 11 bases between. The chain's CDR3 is CSVVGGPTDTQYF. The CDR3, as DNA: TGCAGCGTTGTGGGGGGCCCGACAGATACGCAGTATTTT.

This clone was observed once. This CDR3 is CASSQQAGAQETQYF. CDR3 coding DNA: TGCGCCAGCAGCCAACAAGCGGGAGCCCAAGAGACCCAGTACTTC. J is TRBJ2-5 and V is TRBV4-3; 8 nucleotides match TRBD2. The CDR3 consists of 15 residues. Trimming removed 2 bases from V and 1 base from J; junction bases left unmatched: 3. In germline, CDR1 is LGHNA, CDR2 YSLEER.

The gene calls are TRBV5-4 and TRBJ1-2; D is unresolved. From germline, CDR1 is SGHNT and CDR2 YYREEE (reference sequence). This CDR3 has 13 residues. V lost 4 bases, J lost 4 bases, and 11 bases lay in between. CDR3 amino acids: CASSRDGIYGYTF. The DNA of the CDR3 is TGTGCCAGCAGCAGAGATGGGATCTATGGCTACACCTTC.

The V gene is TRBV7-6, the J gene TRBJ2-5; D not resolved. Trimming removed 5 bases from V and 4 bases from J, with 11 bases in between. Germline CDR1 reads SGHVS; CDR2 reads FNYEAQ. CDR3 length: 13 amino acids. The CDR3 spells CASSLPSGETQYF. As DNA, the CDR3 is TGTGCCAGCAGCCTCCCCTCGGGAGAGACCCAGTACTTC.

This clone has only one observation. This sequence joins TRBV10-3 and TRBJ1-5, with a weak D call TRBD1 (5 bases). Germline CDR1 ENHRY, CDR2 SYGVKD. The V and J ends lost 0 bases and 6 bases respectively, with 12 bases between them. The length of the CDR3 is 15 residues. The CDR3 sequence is CAISESTDQGQPQHF. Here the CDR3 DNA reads TGTGCCATCAGTGAGTCGACTGACCAGGGTCAGCCCCAGCATTTT.

The CDR3 is CAPRSGGRGLQETQYF. Here the CDR3 DNA reads TGTGCCCCCCGCAGTGGGGGGCGGGGATTGCAAGAGACCCAGTACTTC. The chain uses TRBV11-3 and TRBJ2-5; D possibly uses TRBD1 or TRBD2 (6 bases each). Per germline, CDR1 SGHNT and CDR2 YENEEA. The CDR3 contains 16 residues. The V end lost 11 bases, the J end lost 2 bases, and 24 bases lay between the germline ends.

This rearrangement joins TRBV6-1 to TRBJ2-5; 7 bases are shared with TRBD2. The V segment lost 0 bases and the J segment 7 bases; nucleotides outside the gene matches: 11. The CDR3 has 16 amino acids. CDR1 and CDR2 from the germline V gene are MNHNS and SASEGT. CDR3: CASSEAGGSVVGTQYF. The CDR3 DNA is TGTGCCAGCAGTGAAGCGGGAGGGTCGGTCGTAGGGACCCAGTACTTC.

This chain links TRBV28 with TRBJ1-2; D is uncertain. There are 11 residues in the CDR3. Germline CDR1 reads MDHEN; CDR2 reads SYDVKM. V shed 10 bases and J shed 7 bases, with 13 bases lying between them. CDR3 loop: CATQFPLGYTF. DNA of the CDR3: TGTGCCACCCAGTTTCCCCTTGGCTACACCTTC.